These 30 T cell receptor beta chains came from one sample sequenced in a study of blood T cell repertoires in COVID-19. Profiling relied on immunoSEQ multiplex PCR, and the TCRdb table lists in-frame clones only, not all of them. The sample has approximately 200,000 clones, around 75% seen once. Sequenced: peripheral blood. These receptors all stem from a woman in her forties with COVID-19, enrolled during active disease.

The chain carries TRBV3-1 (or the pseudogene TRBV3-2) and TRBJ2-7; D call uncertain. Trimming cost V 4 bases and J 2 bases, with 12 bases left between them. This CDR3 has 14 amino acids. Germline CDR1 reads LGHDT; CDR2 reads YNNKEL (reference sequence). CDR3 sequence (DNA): TGTGCCAGCAGCCCCCTGGGCGTTACCTACGAGCAGTACTTC. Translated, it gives CASSPLGVTYEQYF.

The CDR3 reads CASSDPGGQPQHF. CDR3 sequence (DNA): TGTGCCAGTAGTGACCCGGGGGGTCAGCCCCAGCATTTT. The V and J genes are TRBV19 and TRBJ1-5; D perhaps matches TRBD1 (5 bases). There are 13 residues in the CDR3. The germline gives CDR1 LNHDA, CDR2 SQIVND (reference sequence). V lost 5 bases to trimming and J lost 6 bases, with 11 bases between them.

For the CDR3, the DNA is TGTGCCAGTAGTGGGGTCGAGGGATATGGCTACACCTTC. Translated: CASSGVEGYGYTF. The J gene is TRBJ1-2, the V gene TRBV19; D ambiguous. Germline-derived CDR1 and CDR2 are LNHDA and SQIVND (reference sequence). The germline V and J ends were trimmed by 5 bases and 5 bases, with 12 bases remaining between them. The CDR3 length is 13 residues.

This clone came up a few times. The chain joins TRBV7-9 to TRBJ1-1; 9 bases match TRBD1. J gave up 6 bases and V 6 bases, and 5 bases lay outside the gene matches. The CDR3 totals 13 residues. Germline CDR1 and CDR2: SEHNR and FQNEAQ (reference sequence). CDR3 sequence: CASSLGQGAEAFF. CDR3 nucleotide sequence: TGTGCCAGCAGTCTGGGACAGGGCGCTGAAGCTTTCTTT.

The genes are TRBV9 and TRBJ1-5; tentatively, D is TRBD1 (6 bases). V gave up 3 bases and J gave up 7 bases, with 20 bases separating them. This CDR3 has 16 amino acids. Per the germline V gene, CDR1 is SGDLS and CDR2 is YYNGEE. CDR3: CASSAGTPGGGQPQHF. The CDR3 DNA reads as TGTGCCAGCAGCGCCGGGACACCGGGGGGGGGACAGCCCCAGCATTTT.

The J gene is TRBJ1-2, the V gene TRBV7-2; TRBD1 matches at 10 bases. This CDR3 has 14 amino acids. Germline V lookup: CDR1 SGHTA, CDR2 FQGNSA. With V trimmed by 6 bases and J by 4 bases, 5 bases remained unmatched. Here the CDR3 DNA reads TGTGCCAGCAGGTCGGGACAGGGGATCTATGGCTACACCTTC. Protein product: CASRSGQGIYGYTF.

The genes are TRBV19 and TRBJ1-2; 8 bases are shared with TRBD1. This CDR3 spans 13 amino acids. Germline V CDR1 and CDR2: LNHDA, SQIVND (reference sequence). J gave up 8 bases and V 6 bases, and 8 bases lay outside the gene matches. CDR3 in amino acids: CASSETGVSGYTF. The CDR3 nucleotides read TGTGCCAGTAGCGAGACAGGGGTAAGCGGCTACACCTTC.

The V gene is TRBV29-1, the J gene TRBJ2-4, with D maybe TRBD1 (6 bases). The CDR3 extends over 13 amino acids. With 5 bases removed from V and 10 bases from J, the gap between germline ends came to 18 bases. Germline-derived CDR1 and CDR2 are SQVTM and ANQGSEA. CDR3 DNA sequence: TGCAGCGTTATAACTCCCGGGACACCTATTCAGTACTTC. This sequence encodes CSVITPGTPIQYF.

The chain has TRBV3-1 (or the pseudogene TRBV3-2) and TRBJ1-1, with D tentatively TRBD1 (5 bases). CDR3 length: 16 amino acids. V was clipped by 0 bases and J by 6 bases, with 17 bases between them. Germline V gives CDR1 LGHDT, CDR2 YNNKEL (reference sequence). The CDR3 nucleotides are TGTGCCAGCAGCCAAGACGTCGGAATCCTGACAGCTGAAGCTTTCTTT. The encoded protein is CASSQDVGILTAEAFF.

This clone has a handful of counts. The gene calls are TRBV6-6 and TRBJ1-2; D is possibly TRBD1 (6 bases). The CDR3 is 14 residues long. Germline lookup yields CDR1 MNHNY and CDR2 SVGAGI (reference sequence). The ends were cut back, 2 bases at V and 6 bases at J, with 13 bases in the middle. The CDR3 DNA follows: TGTGCCAGCAGTTACGGCCAGGGGCCGGATGGCTACACCTTC. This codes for CASSYGQGPDGYTF.

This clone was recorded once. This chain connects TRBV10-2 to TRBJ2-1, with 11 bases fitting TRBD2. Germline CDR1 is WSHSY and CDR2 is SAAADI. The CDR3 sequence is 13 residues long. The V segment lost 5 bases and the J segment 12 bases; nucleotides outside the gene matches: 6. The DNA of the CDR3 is TGCGCCAGCAGTTCCGGGACTAGCGGACGGCAGTTCTTC. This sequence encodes CASSSGTSGRQFF.

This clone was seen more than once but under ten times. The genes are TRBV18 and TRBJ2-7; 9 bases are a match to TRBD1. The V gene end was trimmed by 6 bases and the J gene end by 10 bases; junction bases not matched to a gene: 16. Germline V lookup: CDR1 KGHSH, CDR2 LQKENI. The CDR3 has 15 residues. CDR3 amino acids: CASSLGQGTNLRQYF. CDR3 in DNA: TGTGCCAGCTCGCTCGGACAGGGGACCAATTTACGCCAGTACTTC.

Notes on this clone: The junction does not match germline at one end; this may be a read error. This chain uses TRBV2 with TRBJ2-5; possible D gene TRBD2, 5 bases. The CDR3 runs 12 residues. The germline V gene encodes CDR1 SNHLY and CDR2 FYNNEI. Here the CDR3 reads CASCEAAGTQYF. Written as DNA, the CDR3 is TGTGCCAGCTGTGAAGCCGCGGGGACCCAGTACTTC.

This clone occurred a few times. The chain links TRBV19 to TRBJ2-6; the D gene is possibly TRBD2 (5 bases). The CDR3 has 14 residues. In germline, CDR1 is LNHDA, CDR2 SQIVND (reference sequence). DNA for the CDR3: TGTGCGACCCGAGCGGACTCTGGGGCCAACGTCCTGACTTTC. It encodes CATRADSGANVLTF.

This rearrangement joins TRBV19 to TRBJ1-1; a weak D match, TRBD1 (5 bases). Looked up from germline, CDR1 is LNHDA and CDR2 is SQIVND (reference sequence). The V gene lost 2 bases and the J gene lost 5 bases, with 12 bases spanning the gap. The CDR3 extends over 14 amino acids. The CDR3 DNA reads TGTGCCAGTAGTATAATAGGGGTCGGGACTGAAGCTTTCTTT. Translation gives CASSIIGVGTEAFF.

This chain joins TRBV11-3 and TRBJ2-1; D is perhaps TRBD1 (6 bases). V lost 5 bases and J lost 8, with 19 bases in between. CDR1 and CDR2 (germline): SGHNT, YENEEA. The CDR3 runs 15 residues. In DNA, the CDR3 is TGTGCCAGCAGCGAGAGGTCACAGGGCAGGGATGAGCAGTTCTTC. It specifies CASSERSQGRDEQFF.

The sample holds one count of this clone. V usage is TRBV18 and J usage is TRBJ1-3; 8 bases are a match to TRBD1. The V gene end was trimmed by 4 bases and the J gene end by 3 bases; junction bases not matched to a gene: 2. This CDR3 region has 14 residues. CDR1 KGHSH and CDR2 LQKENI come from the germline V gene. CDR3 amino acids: CASSRGQGGNTIYF. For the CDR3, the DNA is TGTGCCAGCTCACGCGGACAGGGTGGAAACACCATATATTTT.

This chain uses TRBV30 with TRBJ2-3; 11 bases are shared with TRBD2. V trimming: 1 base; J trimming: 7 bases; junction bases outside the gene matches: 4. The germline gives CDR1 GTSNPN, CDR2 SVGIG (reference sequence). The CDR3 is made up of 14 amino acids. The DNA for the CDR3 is TGTGCCTGGAGTGGTAGCGGGAGGGCAAATACGCAGTATTTT. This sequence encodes CAWSGSGRANTQYF.

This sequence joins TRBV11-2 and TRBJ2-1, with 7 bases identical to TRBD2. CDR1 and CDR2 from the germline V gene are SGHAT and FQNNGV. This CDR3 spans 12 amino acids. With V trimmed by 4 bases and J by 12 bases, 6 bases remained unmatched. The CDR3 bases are TGTGCCAGCAGCTGGACTAGTCATGGGCAGTTCTTC. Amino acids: CASSWTSHGQFF.

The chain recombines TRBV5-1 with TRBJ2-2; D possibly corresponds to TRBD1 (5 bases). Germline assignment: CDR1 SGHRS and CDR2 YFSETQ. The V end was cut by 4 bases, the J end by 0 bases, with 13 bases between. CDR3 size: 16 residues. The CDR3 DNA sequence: TGCGCCAGCAGCGCGCGTGACAGAGCGAACACCGGGGAGCTGTTTTTT. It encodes CASSARDRANTGELFF.

The CDR3, as DNA: TGTGCCAGCAGCCTGGGAGGCTCCCAGCGGACTAATGAGCAGTTCTTC. It is translated as CASSLGGSQRTNEQFF. This chain uses TRBV5-4 with TRBJ2-1, with D tentatively TRBD2 (6 bases). V lost 4 bases and J lost 7, with 21 bases in between. CDR1 is SGHNT, CDR2 YYREEE, per germline (reference sequence). The CDR3 spans 16 residues.

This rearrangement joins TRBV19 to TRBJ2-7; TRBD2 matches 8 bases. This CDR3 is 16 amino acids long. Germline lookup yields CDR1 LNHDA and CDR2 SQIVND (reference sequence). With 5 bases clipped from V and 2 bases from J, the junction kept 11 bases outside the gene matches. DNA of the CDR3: TGTGCCAGTAGTCGTATCTCTAGCGGGTACCCCTACGAGCAGTACTTC. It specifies CASSRISSGYPYEQYF.

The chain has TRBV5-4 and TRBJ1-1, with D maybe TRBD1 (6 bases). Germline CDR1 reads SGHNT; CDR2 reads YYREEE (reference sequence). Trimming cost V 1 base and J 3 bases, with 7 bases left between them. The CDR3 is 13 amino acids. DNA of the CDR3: TGTGCCAGCAGCTTGCAGGGGCACACTGAAGCTTTCTTT. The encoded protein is CASSLQGHTEAFF.

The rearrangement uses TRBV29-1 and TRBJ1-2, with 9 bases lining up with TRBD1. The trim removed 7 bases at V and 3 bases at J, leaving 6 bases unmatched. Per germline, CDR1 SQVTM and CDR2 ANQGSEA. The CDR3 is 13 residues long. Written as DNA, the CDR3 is TGCAGCGCGGGACAGGGCAGTGACTATGGCTACACCTTC. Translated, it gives CSAGQGSDYGYTF.

CDR3 in amino acids: CASSRQERGNTIYF. The CDR3 region has the DNA TGTGCCAGTAGTAGACAGGAACGCGGAAACACCATATATTTT. The chain carries TRBV19 and TRBJ1-3, with TRBD1 as a possible D gene (6 bases). This CDR3 has 14 residues. With 4 bases removed from V and 4 bases from J, the gap between germline ends came to 11 bases. Germline assignment: CDR1 LNHDA and CDR2 SQIVND (reference sequence).

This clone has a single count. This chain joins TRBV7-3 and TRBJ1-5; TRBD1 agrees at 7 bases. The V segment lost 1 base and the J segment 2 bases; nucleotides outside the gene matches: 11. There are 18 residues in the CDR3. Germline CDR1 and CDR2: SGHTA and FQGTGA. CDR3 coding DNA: TGTGCCAGCAGCTTAAAAGGGGGCAGGGTCAAGGGCAATCAGCCCCAGCATTTT. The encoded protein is CASSLKGGRVKGNQPQHF.

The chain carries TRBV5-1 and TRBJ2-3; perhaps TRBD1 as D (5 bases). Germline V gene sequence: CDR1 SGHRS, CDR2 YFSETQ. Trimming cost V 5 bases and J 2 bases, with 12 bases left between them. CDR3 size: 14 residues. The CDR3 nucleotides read TGCGCCAGCAGGGTCGGACATAACACAGATACGCAGTATTTT. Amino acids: CASRVGHNTDTQYF.

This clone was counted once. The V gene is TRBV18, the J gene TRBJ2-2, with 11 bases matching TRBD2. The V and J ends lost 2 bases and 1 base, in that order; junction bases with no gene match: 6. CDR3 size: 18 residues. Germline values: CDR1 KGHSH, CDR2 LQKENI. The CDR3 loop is CASSPNTSGGLNTGELFF. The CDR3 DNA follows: TGTGCCAGCTCACCAAACACTAGCGGGGGTCTGAACACCGGGGAGCTGTTTTTT.

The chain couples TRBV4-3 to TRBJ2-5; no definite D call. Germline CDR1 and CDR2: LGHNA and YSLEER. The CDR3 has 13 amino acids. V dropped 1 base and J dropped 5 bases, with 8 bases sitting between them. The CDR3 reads CASSQGVGETQYF. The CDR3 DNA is TGCGCCAGCAGCCAAGGAGTCGGGGAGACCCAGTACTTC.

Here the CDR3 DNA reads TGTGCCGAGGGGACTACCCGACGTACTTTTAGCACAGATACGCAGTATTTT. It specifies CAEGTTRRTFSTDTQYF. The gene calls are TRBV2 and TRBJ2-3, with 7 bases fitting TRBD2. The CDR3 totals 17 residues. The V gene's germline CDR1 is SNHLY and CDR2 FYNNEI. Trimming at V came to 11 bases and at J to 0 bases, leaving 17 bases not matched to a gene.